The 13 T cell receptor beta chains given below trace back to one sample, sequenced in a study of CD8+ T cells in alopecia areata. Extracted RNA was reverse transcribed, and the resulting cDNA served as sequencing template. This table comes from immunoSEQ multiplex PCR, and its TCRdb copy is limited to in-frame clones, with some not included. Found here are hundreds of thousands of clones, 67% of them singletons; the top ten hold 1.2%. The specimen comprised CD4+ T cells sorted from blood, sampled at week 0. These receptors were taken from a human donor with alopecia areata.

Here the CDR3 DNA reads TGTGCCAGCAGCGCCCGGGACAGGGGCTACGAGCAGTACTTC. Amino acid sequence: CASSARDRGYEQYF. The V and J genes are TRBV7-6 and TRBJ2-7, with 10 bases matching TRBD1. V was clipped by 5 bases and J by 3 bases; unmatched bases: 4. CDR3 length: 14 amino acids. Looked up from germline, CDR1 is SGHVS and CDR2 is FNYEAQ.

The gene calls are TRBV6-6 and TRBJ2-7, with 11 bases fitting TRBD1. Germline V gene data show CDR1 as MNHNY and CDR2 as SVGAGI (reference sequence). Trimming took 6 bases from V and 6 from J; bases not matched to a gene: 4. The CDR3 extends over 13 amino acids. The CDR3 bases are TGTGCCAGCAGCCGGGACAGGGGGGCCGAGCAGTACTTC. As protein: CASSRDRGAEQYF.

The genes are TRBV29-1 and TRBJ2-5; D call uncertain. The CDR3 totals 12 residues. Germline CDR1 SQVTM, CDR2 ANQGSEA. The CDR3 is CAGLTGSETQYF. The CDR3 DNA sequence: TGCGCTGGATTAACCGGTTCAGAGACCCAGTACTTC.

The V call is TRBV29-1, the J call TRBJ1-2; tentatively, D is TRBD1 (5 bases). This CDR3 comprises 12 residues. The V and J ends lost 7 bases and 8 bases respectively, with 17 bases between them. Per the germline V gene, CDR1 is SQVTM and CDR2 is ANQGSEA. The CDR3 DNA reads as TGCAGCGGTACGACCGGGACGGGGGGCTACACCTTC. It yields the protein CSGTTGTGGYTF. Using reference TRBV29-1 and TRBJ1-2 for the parts outside the CDR3, the full variable domain is SAVISQKPSRDICQRGTSLTIQCQVDSQVTMMFWYRQQPGQSLTLIATANQGSEATYESGFVIDKFPISRPNLTFSTLTVSNMSPEDSSIYLCSGTTGTGGYTFGSGTRLTVV.

The chain is built from TRBV6-5 and TRBJ1-6; D unresolved. The germline CDR1 and CDR2 sequences are MNHEY and SVGAGI. V was pared by 6 bases and J by 7 bases, with 7 bases between. This CDR3 is 12 amino acids long. The CDR3 DNA reads TGTGCCAGCAGGACATACAATTCACCCCTCCACTTT. Protein product: CASRTYNSPLHF.

The chain carries TRBV7-2 and TRBJ2-3, with 10 bases identical to TRBD2. CDR1 and CDR2 (germline): SGHTA, FQGNSA. There are 13 residues in the CDR3. Losses at the gene ends were 5 bases for V and 14 bases for J; bases not matched to a gene: 10. DNA for the CDR3: TGTGCCAGCAGCCCCGCTAGCGGGGGAGGGGGGTATTTT. As protein: CASSPASGGGGYF.

V gene TRBV14 combines with J gene TRBJ2-5; possible D gene TRBD2, 6 bases. Germline assignment: CDR1 SGHDN and CDR2 FVKESK. The CDR3 totals 15 residues. Trimming stripped 3 bases from V and 5 bases from J, with 16 bases between. CDR3 loop: CASSHRPPREETQYF. CDR3 nucleotide sequence: TGTGCCAGCAGCCACAGACCCCCCCGGGAGGAGACCCAGTACTTC.

The J gene is TRBJ1-4, the V gene TRBV30; 9 bases are shared with TRBD1. The V and J ends lost 4 bases and 6 bases, in that order; junction bases with no gene match: 6. The CDR3 loop spans 14 amino acids. CDR1 is GTSNPN and CDR2 is SVGIG in the germline V gene (reference sequence). The CDR3 DNA sequence: TGTGCCTGGAACCTGGGACAGGGTCATGAAAAACTGTTTTTT. Its translation is CAWNLGQGHEKLFF. The full variable domain, rest sourced from reference TRBV30 and TRBJ1-4, is SQTIHQWPATLVQPVGSPLSLECTVEGTSNPNLYWYRQAAGRGLQLLFYSVGIGQISSEVPQNLSASRPQDRQFILSSKKLLLSDSGFYLCAWNLGQGHEKLFFGSGTQLSVL.

The chain joins TRBV5-1 to TRBJ2-3, with 7 bases lining up with TRBD2. Germline values: CDR1 SGHRS, CDR2 YFSETQ. CDR3 length: 16 residues. J was trimmed by 0 bases and V by 0 bases; bases with no gene match: 4. CDR3 loop: CASSLATRGSTDTQYF. The CDR3 nucleotides read TGCGCCAGCAGCTTGGCTACGCGGGGGAGCACAGATACGCAGTATTTT.

This sequence joins TRBV27 and TRBJ1-6, with TRBD1 matching over 9 bases. Germline V gene lookup returns CDR1 MNHEY and CDR2 SMNVEV (reference sequence). V lost 5 bases and J lost 7; bases outside the gene matches: 6. The CDR3 extends over 15 amino acids. CDR3 protein: CASSPKTGGNSPLHF. The CDR3 DNA reads as TGTGCCAGCAGTCCGAAGACAGGGGGAAATTCACCCCTCCACTTT.

In its sample, this clone was seen once. The chain recombines TRBV7-2 with TRBJ2-3; D is possibly TRBD1 (5 bases). The CDR3 runs 13 residues. V was pared by 4 bases and J by 5 bases, with 10 bases between. Germline-derived CDR1 and CDR2 are SGHTA and FQGNSA. Here the CDR3 reads CASSWGPKDTQYF. Written as DNA, the CDR3 is TGTGCCAGCAGCTGGGGCCCGAAAGATACGCAGTATTTT.

The chain links TRBV4-3 to TRBJ2-2; D remains unclear. The germline V and J ends were trimmed by 1 base and 6 bases, with 12 bases remaining between them. The CDR3 totals 15 residues. Looked up from germline, CDR1 is LGHNA and CDR2 is YSLEER. DNA for the CDR3: TGCGCCAGCAGCCAAGCGGGTATGGATCCCGGGGAGCTGTTTTTT. This encodes CASSQAGMDPGELFF.

This clone was seen a handful of times. The chain joins TRBV4-1 to TRBJ2-2; D is uncertain. Germline CDR1 MGHRA, CDR2 YSYEKL. Trimming shortened V by 0 bases and J by 6 bases, and 8 bases separated the two germline ends. The CDR3 loop spans 14 amino acids. CDR3 bases: TGCGCCAGCAGCCAAGAACCCACGGCCGGGGAGCTGTTTTTT. Translated: CASSQEPTAGELFF.